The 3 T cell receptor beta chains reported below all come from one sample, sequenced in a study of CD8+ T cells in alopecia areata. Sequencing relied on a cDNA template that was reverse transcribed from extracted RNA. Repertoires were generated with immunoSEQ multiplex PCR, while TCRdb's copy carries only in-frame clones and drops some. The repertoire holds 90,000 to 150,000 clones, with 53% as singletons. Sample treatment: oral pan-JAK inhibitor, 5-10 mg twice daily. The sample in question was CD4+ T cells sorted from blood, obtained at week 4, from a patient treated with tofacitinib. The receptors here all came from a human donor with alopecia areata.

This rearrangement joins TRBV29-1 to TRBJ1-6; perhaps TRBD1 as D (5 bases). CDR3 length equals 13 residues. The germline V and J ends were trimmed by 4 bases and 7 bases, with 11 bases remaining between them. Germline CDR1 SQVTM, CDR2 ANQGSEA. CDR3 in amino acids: CSVVGDPNSPLHF. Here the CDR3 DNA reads TGCAGCGTTGTCGGGGACCCGAATTCACCCCTCCACTTT. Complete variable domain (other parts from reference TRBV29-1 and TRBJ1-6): SAVISQKPSRDICQRGTSLTIQCQVDSQVTMMFWYRQQPGQSLTLIATANQGSEATYESGFVIDKFPISRPNLTFSTLTVSNMSPEDSSIYLCSVVGDPNSPLHFGNGTRLTVT.

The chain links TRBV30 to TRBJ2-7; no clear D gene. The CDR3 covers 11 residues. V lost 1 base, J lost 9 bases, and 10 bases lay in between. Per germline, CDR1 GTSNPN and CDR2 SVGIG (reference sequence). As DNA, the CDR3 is TGTGCCTGGAGTGCCCGTTCGCGGCAGTACTTC. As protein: CAWSARSRQYF.

The CDR3 nucleotides read TGTGCCTGGAGAGTACGGGGGGCAGCGGCTGCAACTAATGAAAAACTGTTTTTT. Translated: CAWRVRGAAAATNEKLFF. This chain links TRBV30 with TRBJ1-4, with a tentative D call TRBD1 (6 bases). This CDR3 is 18 amino acids long. V shed 3 bases and J shed 0 bases, with 20 bases lying between them. Germline V lookup: CDR1 GTSNPN, CDR2 SVGIG (reference sequence).